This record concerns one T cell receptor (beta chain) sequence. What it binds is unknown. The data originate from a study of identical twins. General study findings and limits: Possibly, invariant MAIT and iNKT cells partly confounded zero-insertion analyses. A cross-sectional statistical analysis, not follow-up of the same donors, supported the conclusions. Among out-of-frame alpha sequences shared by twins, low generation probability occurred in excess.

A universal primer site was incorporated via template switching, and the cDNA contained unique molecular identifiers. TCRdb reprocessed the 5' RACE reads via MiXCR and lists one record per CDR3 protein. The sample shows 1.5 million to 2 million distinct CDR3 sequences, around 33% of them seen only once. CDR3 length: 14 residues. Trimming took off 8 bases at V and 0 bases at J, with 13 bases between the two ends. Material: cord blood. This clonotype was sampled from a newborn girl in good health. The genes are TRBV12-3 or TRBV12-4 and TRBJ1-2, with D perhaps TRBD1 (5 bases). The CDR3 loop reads CASGGTLANYGYTF. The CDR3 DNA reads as TGTGCCAGCGGTGGGACCTTAGCTAACTATGGCTACACCTTC.